Detailed here is one TCR beta chain. TCRdb keeps only in-frame clones here, not all; method: immunoSEQ multiplex PCR. Of about 98,000 clones listed, around 72% are singletons. CDR1 and CDR2 (germline): LNHDA, SQIVND (reference sequence). CDR3 size: 14 residues. The V and J ends lost 1 base and 0 bases respectively, with 5 bases between them. The sample belongs to a study of blood T cell repertoires in COVID-19. The rearrangement joins TRBV19 to TRBJ2-3; D not resolved. Sequenced: peripheral blood. This clonotype was sampled from a man between 65 and 79 years old with acute or convalescent COVID-19. CDR3 protein: CASSIAGSTDTQYF. CDR3 DNA sequence: TGTGCCAGTAGTATAGCGGGTAGCACAGATACGCAGTATTTT.